Reported below is one TCR beta chain. Its target is not known. The sample is drawn from a study of T cell responses to AZD1222 COVID-19 vaccine. Regarding the study as a whole: The sample set comprised mostly white British donors with more females, and clonal diversity was possibly underestimated. At 160-218 and 743-854, vaccine-associated CD4 TCRs were dominant, and they spanned spike.

Assay: immunoSEQ multiplex PCR; the TCRdb copy retains only in-frame clones and omits some. The sample contains about 120,000 clones, roughly nine tenths of which appear only once. The germline CDR1 and CDR2 sequences are ENHRY and SYGVKD. Trimming cost V 8 bases and J 2 bases; bases outside gene matches: 3. The CDR3 runs 13 residues. The sequences come from peripheral blood, collected 28 days after the second AZD1222 dose. This TCR came from an adult who received the AZD1222 COVID-19 vaccine. J is TRBJ1-5 and V is TRBV10-3, with 7 bases identical to TRBD1. The CDR3 sequence: CAIGDSRNQPQHF. The CDR3 DNA is TGTGCCATCGGGGACAGCCGCAATCAGCCCCAGCATTTT.